The entry below gives a single T cell receptor (beta chain) sequence along with its context. Its antigen is still unknown. Germline V gene data show CDR1 as SNHLY and CDR2 as FYNNEI. V shed 4 bases, J shed 1 base, and the junction held 0 bases outside the gene matches. This CDR3 has 14 residues. These data belong to a study of radiotherapy plus CTLA-4 blockade in lung cancer. This table comes from immunoSEQ multiplex PCR, and its TCRdb copy is limited to in-frame clones, with some not included. The sample consists of tens of thousands of clones, 70% to 90% of them appearing once. Findings of the study overall: Best predicting response, reportedly, were early blood T cell clone dynamics, with interferon-beta.

Sequenced material: peripheral blood, taken from a patient treated with radiotherapy plus ipilimumab. The chain recombines TRBV2 with TRBJ2-2, with 7 bases aligning to TRBD1. The receptor was derived from a human donor with non-small cell lung cancer who had stable disease on radiotherapy plus ipilimumab. DNA of the CDR3: TGTGCCAGCAGTGGACAGGGGAACACCGGGGAGCTGTTTTTT. Protein: CASSGQGNTGELFF.